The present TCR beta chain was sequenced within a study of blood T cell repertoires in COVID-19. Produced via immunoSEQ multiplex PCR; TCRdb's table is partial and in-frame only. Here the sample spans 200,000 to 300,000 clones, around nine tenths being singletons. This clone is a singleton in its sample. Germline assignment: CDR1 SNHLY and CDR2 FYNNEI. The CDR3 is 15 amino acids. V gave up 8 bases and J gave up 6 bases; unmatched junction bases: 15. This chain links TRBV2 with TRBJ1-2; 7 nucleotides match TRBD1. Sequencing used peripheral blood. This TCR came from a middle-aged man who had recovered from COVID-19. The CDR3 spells CASQQGPPSPHGYTF. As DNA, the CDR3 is TGTGCCAGCCAACAGGGGCCTCCCAGTCCTCATGGCTACACCTTC. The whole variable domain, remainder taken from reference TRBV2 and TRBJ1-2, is EPEVTQTPSHQVTQMGQEVILRCVPISNHLYFYWYRQILGQKVEFLVSFYNNEISEKSEIFDDQFSVERPDGSNFTLKIRSTKLEDSAMYFCASQQGPPSPHGYTFGSGTRLTVV.